The 21 T cell receptor beta chains below all came from one sample that was sequenced in a study of T cells in Graves' hyperthyroidism and ophthalmopathy. Amplification yielded TCR beta CDR3 regions, with RNA transcripts as the source. HTBI primers were the set used in a first-round RT-PCR of the TCR CDR3. TCRdb ran MiXCR on the multiplex PCR reads and lists one entry per CDR3 protein. The table lists approximately 400,000 distinct CDR3 sequences, roughly 13% of them singletons. The sequenced sample consisted of blood. The receptors stem from a man in his forties or fifties with Graves' ophthalmopathy.

This clonotype was counted many times. V usage is TRBV2 and J usage is TRBJ1-2, with 7 bases that match TRBD1. This CDR3 is built from 15 residues. J lost 7 bases, V lost 1 base, and 9 bases had no gene match. CDR1 and CDR2 from the germline V gene are SNHLY and FYNNEI. The CDR3 sequence is CASSEEGDSVSGYTF. CDR3 nucleotide sequence: TGTGCCAGCAGTGAAGAGGGGGACAGTGTATCTGGCTACACCTTC.

This clonotype was picked up many times. The chain employs TRBV12-3 or TRBV12-4 and TRBJ2-1; D is unclear. This CDR3 region has 13 residues. Trimming removed 7 bases at V and 7 bases at J, with 14 bases between. CDR3 sequence reads: CASTERVRNEQFF. DNA for the CDR3: TGTGCCAGCACAGAACGGGTGAGAAATGAGCAGTTCTTC.

Ten or more counts support this clonotype. The V call is TRBV3-1, the J call TRBJ1-2; D remains unclear. CDR3 length: 12 amino acids. The germline V gene has CDR1 LGHDT and CDR2 YNNKEL (reference sequence). V lost 4 bases and J 2 bases, leaving 5 bases between the germline ends. Here the CDR3 reads CASSRQNYGYTF. The CDR3 DNA reads as TGTGCCAGCAGCCGGCAAAACTATGGCTACACCTTC.

This clonotype has ten or more counts. The chain uses TRBV2 and TRBJ2-3, with no clear D. The germline CDR1 and CDR2 sequences are SNHLY and FYNNEI. Trimming stripped 8 bases from V and 2 bases from J, with 11 bases between. This CDR3 has 13 residues. CDR3 coding DNA: TGTGCCAGCCAACTCAGATACACAGATACGCAGTATTTT. This gives the protein CASQLRYTDTQYF.

Of note for this clonotype: A single base separates this from a much larger clone, so it may be a read error. The V and J genes are TRBV5-1 and TRBJ2-1; D remains ambiguous. Germline CDR1 reads SGHRS; CDR2 reads YFSETQ. V was shortened by 4 bases and J by 7 bases, with 18 bases between the two germline ends. This CDR3 is built from 15 residues. CDR3 region: CASSRRPWVWNEQFF. The CDR3 DNA is TGCGCCAGCAGCCGCCGACCCTGGGTTTGGAATGAGCAGTTCTTC.

This clonotype was picked up many times. The V and J genes are TRBV18 and TRBJ1-1, with D tentatively TRBD1 (6 bases). The ends were cut back, 5 bases at V and 3 bases at J, with 13 bases in the middle. This CDR3 is built from 14 residues. From germline, CDR1 is KGHSH and CDR2 LQKENI. For the CDR3, the DNA is TGTGCCAGCTCATCCCTCCCAGGGGACACTGAAGCTTTCTTT. The encoded protein is CASSSLPGDTEAFF.

This clonotype was seen repeatedly, ten times or more. This chain joins TRBV20-1 and TRBJ2-3; 8 bases align to TRBD2. The CDR3 has 16 residues. Germline CDR1 reads DFQATT; CDR2 reads SNEGSKA (reference sequence). The V and J ends lost 6 bases and 1 base, in that order; junction bases with no gene match: 12. For the CDR3, the DNA is TGCAGTGCACGATCCCCGGGACTAGTGGGCACAGATACGCAGTATTTT. Encoded protein: CSARSPGLVGTDTQYF.

With regard to this clonotype: Possible read error: a much larger clone is one base away. The CDR3 is CASSGGREQFF. The CDR3, as DNA: TGTGCCAGCAGTGGGGGGCGAGAGCAGTTCTTC. This chain connects TRBV12-3 or TRBV12-4 to TRBJ2-1; D may match TRBD1 or TRBD2 (6 bases each). Trimming took 5 bases from V and 10 from J, leaving 9 bases between them. CDR3 length equals 11 residues.

In its sample, this clonotype was seen many times. The rearrangement joins TRBV6-2 or TRBV6-3 to TRBJ1-5; 7 positions match TRBD1. The germline V gene encodes CDR1 MNHEY and CDR2 SVGEGT. This CDR3 spans 14 amino acids. DNA of the CDR3: TGTGCGACGGGACAGATGAATAGCAATCAGCCCCAGCATTTT. This gives the protein CATGQMNSNQPQHF.

The CDR3 DNA reads TGTGCCAGCAGCTTAGCGAGGCGGCTTAATGAAAAACTGTTTTTT. It encodes CASSLARRLNEKLFF. V and J are TRBV7-8 and TRBJ1-4, with unresolved D. The CDR3 contains 15 residues. The germline V gene has CDR1 SGHVS and CDR2 FQNEAQ. The V end was cut by 0 bases, the J end by 4 bases, with 9 bases between.

The rearrangement uses TRBV10-3 and TRBJ2-3; D is perhaps TRBD2 (6 bases). The CDR3 runs 15 residues. Germline loops: CDR1 ENHRY, CDR2 SYGVKD. The germline V and J ends were trimmed by 4 bases and 7 bases, with 18 bases remaining between them. Written as DNA, the CDR3 is TGTGCCATCAGTGGGCCCCCCCCGGGAGCAAATACGCAGTATTTT. This encodes CAISGPPPGANTQYF.

This clonotype was detected a few times. The V gene is TRBV4-1, the J gene TRBJ2-6; D unresolved. CDR3 length: 16 amino acids. V gave up 1 base and J gave up 0 bases, with 7 bases separating them. The germline gives CDR1 MGHRA, CDR2 YSYEKL. The chain's CDR3 is CASSQVRSSGANVLTF. The CDR3 bases are TGCGCCAGCAGCCAAGTGAGGTCCTCTGGGGCCAACGTCCTGACTTTC.

In this sample, this clonotype turned up a few times. This chain connects TRBV20-1 to TRBJ2-7; possibly TRBD1 for D (5 bases). Trimming removed 6 bases from V and 2 bases from J, with 11 bases in between. The CDR3 is 12 residues long. The V gene's germline CDR1 is DFQATT and CDR2 SNEGSKA (reference sequence). In DNA form, the CDR3 reads TGCAGTGCGAACGACAGAACCTACGAGCAGTACTTC. Its translation: CSANDRTYEQYF.

The chain combines TRBV25-1 with TRBJ2-7; D is perhaps TRBD1 (5 bases). Germline V gene data show CDR1 as MGHDK and CDR2 as SYGVNS. Trimming left V 7 bases short and J 4 bases short, with 14 bases between. The CDR3 length is 13 residues. The CDR3 loop is CASMTTQGYEQYF. CDR3 coding DNA: TGTGCCAGCATGACCACTCAGGGTTACGAGCAGTACTTC.

This clonotype was seen repeatedly, ten times or more. The J gene is TRBJ1-2, the V gene TRBV3-1; D unresolved. The V end was cut by 3 bases, the J end by 3 bases, with 8 bases between. Germline V gene data show CDR1 as LGHDT and CDR2 as YNNKEL (reference sequence). This CDR3 has 13 amino acids. This CDR3 is CASSHSGDYGYTF. For the CDR3, the DNA is TGTGCCAGCAGCCATTCCGGTGACTATGGCTACACCTTC. Filled out from reference TRBV3-1 and TRBJ1-2, the complete variable domain reads DTAVSQTPKYLVTQMGNDKSIKCEQNLGHDTMYWYKQDSKKFLKIMFSYNNKELIINETVPNRFSPKSPDKAHLNLHINSLELGDSAVYFCASSHSGDYGYTFGSGTRLTVV.

The J gene is TRBJ2-5, the V gene TRBV7-3; 10 positions agree with TRBD2. Germline V gene data show CDR1 as SGHTA and CDR2 as FQGTGA. V dropped 5 bases and J dropped 4; count of bases not matched to a gene: 7. The CDR3 extends over 15 amino acids. As DNA, the CDR3 is TGTGCCAGCAGCCTGAATAGACTAGCGGGAGAGACCCAGTACTTC. This encodes CASSLNRLAGETQYF. Filled out from reference TRBV7-3 and TRBJ2-5, the complete variable domain reads GAGVSQTPSNKVTEKGKYVELRCDPISGHTALYWYRQSLGQGPEFLIYFQGTGAADDSGLPNDRFFAVRPEGSVSTLKIQRTERGDSAVYLCASSLNRLAGETQYFGPGTRLLVL.

This clonotype was found a few times. The rearrangement links TRBV13 to TRBJ1-2; D is possibly TRBD1 (5 bases). Germline CDR1 reads PRHDT; CDR2 reads FYEKMQ (reference sequence). This CDR3 region has 15 residues. Trimming cost V 2 bases and J 2 bases, with 12 bases left between them. DNA for the CDR3: TGTGCCAGCAGCTTACGAGGGGCCGTCAACTATGGCTACACCTTC. Translation gives CASSLRGAVNYGYTF. Full variable domain (outside the CDR3, taken from reference TRBV13 and TRBJ1-2): AAGVIQSPRHLIKEKRETATLKCYPIPRHDTVYWYQQGPGQDPQFLISFYEKMQSDKGSIPDRFSAQQFSDYHSELNMSSLELGDSALYFCASSLRGAVNYGYTFGSGTRLTVV.

In this sample, this clonotype turned up many times. The chain couples TRBV11-3 to TRBJ2-3, with TRBD2 identical over 11 bases. Per germline, CDR1 SGHNT and CDR2 YENEEA. V gave up 5 bases and J gave up 0 bases; unmatched junction bases: 7. The CDR3 contains 17 residues. Here the CDR3 DNA reads TGTGCCAGCAGCGGCGGTAGCGGGAGGGGTAGCACAGATACGCAGTATTTT. This translates into CASSGGSGRGSTDTQYF.

The V call is TRBV4-1, the J call TRBJ2-7; D might be TRBD1 or TRBD2, each matching 6 bases. There are 14 residues in the CDR3. Germline V gene sequence: CDR1 MGHRA, CDR2 YSYEKL. Trimming took 5 bases from V and 2 from J, leaving 13 bases between them. The CDR3 DNA follows: TGCGCCAGCAGCTCACGGGGGCTAGCCTACGAGCAGTACTTC. As protein: CASSSRGLAYEQYF.

This chain connects TRBV7-2 to TRBJ2-7, with TRBD1 identical over 9 bases. CDR1 is SGHTA and CDR2 is FQGNSA in the germline V gene. The CDR3 has 16 amino acids. V lost 6 bases, J lost 2 bases, and 11 bases stayed unmatched. The CDR3 DNA reads TGTGCCAGCAGGGGATTAATTTGGACAGGGGCCTACGAGCAGTACTTC. It is translated as CASRGLIWTGAYEQYF.

This clonotype was detected many times. The chain uses TRBV20-1 and TRBJ2-3; D is unresolved. Trimming took 4 bases from V and 5 from J, leaving 4 bases between them. This CDR3 is built from 10 residues. Germline-derived CDR1 and CDR2 are DFQATT and SNEGSKA (reference sequence). CDR3 protein: CSATKDTQYF. In DNA form, the CDR3 reads TGCAGTGCTACCAAAGATACGCAGTATTTT.